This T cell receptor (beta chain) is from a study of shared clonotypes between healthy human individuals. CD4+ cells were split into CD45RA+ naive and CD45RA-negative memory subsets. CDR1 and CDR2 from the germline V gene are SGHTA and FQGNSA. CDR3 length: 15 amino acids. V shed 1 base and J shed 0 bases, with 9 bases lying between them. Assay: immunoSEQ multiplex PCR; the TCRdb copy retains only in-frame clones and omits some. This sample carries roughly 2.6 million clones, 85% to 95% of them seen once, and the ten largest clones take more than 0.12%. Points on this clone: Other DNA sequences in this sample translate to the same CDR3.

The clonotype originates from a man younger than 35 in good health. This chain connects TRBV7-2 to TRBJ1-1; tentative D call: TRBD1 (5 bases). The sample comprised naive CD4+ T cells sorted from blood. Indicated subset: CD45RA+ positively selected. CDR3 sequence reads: CASSLGAGMNTEAFF. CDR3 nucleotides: TGTGCCAGCAGCTTAGGGGCAGGGATGAACACTGAAGCTTTCTTT.